The 14 T cell receptor beta chains below all came from one sample that was sequenced in a study of blood T cell repertoires in COVID-19 (dated by TCRdb to about 2020). Libraries were constructed by the immunoSEQ multiplex PCR assay. In its TCRdb copy, this immuneACCESS table keeps in-frame sequences only and misses some clones. Where compared with another copy, unresolved V genes explain less than half of these, and the others have no known cause. The sample table lists some 240,000 clones, around 81% of them with a count of one. Of the sample, 7.2% falls within the top ten clones. The sequenced material came from peripheral blood. The receptors were gathered from a woman aged 70-85 years with acute or convalescent COVID-19.

The chain employs TRBV9 and TRBJ2-5, with TRBD1 identical over 7 bases. With 2 bases clipped from V and 4 bases from J, the junction kept 8 bases outside the gene matches. The CDR3 has 15 residues. Germline CDR1 and CDR2: SGDLS and YYNGEE. Written as DNA, the CDR3 is TGTGCCAGCAGCGTGTCACAGGGGACGCGAGAGACCCAGTACTTC. Translation gives CASSVSQGTRETQYF.

This chain uses TRBV5-1 with TRBJ2-7; 10 positions agree with TRBD2. The CDR3 runs to 18 residues. Germline V gene lookup returns CDR1 SGHRS and CDR2 YFSETQ. V lost 4 bases to trimming and J lost 0 bases; unmatched junction nucleotides: 13. For the CDR3, the DNA is TGCGCCAGCAGCCCGGTGGGGGTAGCGGGGGGAAGCTCCTACGAGCAGTACGTC. It yields the protein CASSPVGVAGGSSYEQYV.

The chain carries TRBV5-1 and TRBJ2-5; tentative D call: TRBD2 (6 bases). Germline CDR1 is SGHRS and CDR2 is YFSETQ. The CDR3 is 15 residues long. V lost 0 bases to trimming and J lost 4 bases, with 13 bases between them. CDR3 sequence reads: CASSLGLVMRETQYF. DNA for the CDR3: TGCGCCAGCAGCTTGGGACTAGTTATGCGAGAGACCCAGTACTTC. Full variable domain (missing parts from reference TRBV5-1 and TRBJ2-5): KAGVTQTPRYLIKTRGQQVTLSCSPISGHRSVSWYQQTPGQGLQFLFEYFSETQRNKGNFPGRFSGRQFSNSRSEMNVSTLELGDSALYLCASSLGLVMRETQYFGPGTRLLVL.

This chain joins TRBV7-2 and TRBJ2-5; 7 bases map to TRBD1. V lost 5 bases, J lost 2 bases, and 11 bases stayed unmatched. The CDR3 runs to 16 residues. From germline, CDR1 is SGHTA and CDR2 FQGNSA. In DNA, the CDR3 is TGTGCCAGCAGCCGGAATACAGGGGAACAACAAGAGACCCAGTACTTC. The encoded protein is CASSRNTGEQQETQYF. Complete variable domain (other parts from reference TRBV7-2 and TRBJ2-5): GAGVSQSPSNKVTEKGKDVELRCDPISGHTALYWYRQSLGQGLEFLIYFQGNSAPDKSGLPSDRFSAERTGGSVSTLTIQRTQQEDSAVYLCASSRNTGEQQETQYFGPGTRLLVL.

The rearrangement uses TRBV5-1 and TRBJ2-5; the match to TRBD2 covers 12 bases. The V gene's germline CDR1 is SGHRS and CDR2 YFSETQ. V shed 4 bases, J shed 0 bases, and the junction held 13 bases outside the gene matches. The CDR3 is made up of 19 amino acids. This chain's CDR3 is CASSPMSPTSGGHQETQYF. The CDR3 bases are TGCGCCAGCAGCCCTATGTCCCCTACTAGCGGGGGGCACCAAGAGACCCAGTACTTC.

The rearrangement joins TRBV6-2 or TRBV6-3 to TRBJ2-3; 7 bases fit TRBD1. The germline CDR1 and CDR2 sequences are MNHEY and SVGEGT. This CDR3 contains 14 residues. After removal of 6 bases from V and 5 bases from J, the junction contained 8 bases not matched to a gene. The CDR3 sequence is CASSPGQWRDTQYF. DNA for the CDR3: TGTGCCAGCAGCCCGGGACAGTGGAGAGATACGCAGTATTTT.

Comment on this clone: The same CDR3 also results from other DNA sequences found in this sample. The chain carries TRBV18 and TRBJ2-5; D possibly corresponds to TRBD1 (6 bases). The V and J ends lost 3 bases and 2 bases respectively, with 7 bases between them. CDR1 KGHSH and CDR2 LQKENI come from the germline V gene. The CDR3 has 13 residues. The CDR3 nucleotides read TGTGCCAGCTCACCCGGACAGCAAGAGACCCAGTACTTC. It encodes CASSPGQQETQYF.

This clone came up a few times. The V call is TRBV5-6, the J call TRBJ2-2, with D perhaps TRBD2 (6 bases). Germline V gene lookup returns CDR1 SGHDT and CDR2 YYEEEE. The CDR3 consists of 15 residues. Trimming removed 2 bases at V and 6 bases at J, with 14 bases between. The CDR3 DNA reads as TGTGCCAGCAGCTTATCCGGGACTGGGGCCGGGGAGCTGTTTTTT. It translates to CASSLSGTGAGELFF. The full variable domain, in which reference TRBV5-6 and TRBJ2-2 provide the parts outside the CDR3, is DAGVTQSPTHLIKTRGQQVTLRCSPKSGHDTVSWYQQALGQGPQFIFQYYEEEERQRGNFPDRFSGHQFPNYSSELNVNALLLGDSALYLCASSLSGTGAGELFFGEGSRLTVL.

CDR3 protein: CASTLQTGSEKLFF. CDR3 in DNA: TGTGCCAGCACCCTCCAGACAGGGTCTGAAAAACTGTTTTTT. The chain has TRBV5-8 and TRBJ1-4; 7 positions match TRBD1. V was pared by 6 bases and J by 7 bases, with 9 bases of the junction left unmatched. Germline loops: CDR1 SGHTS, CDR2 YDEGEE. CDR3 length: 14 amino acids.

V usage is TRBV25-1 and J usage is TRBJ2-5; D is possibly TRBD1 (8 bases). This CDR3 has 16 amino acids. CDR1 MGHDK and CDR2 SYGVNS come from the germline V gene. V gave up 2 bases and J gave up 5 bases, with 18 bases separating them. The CDR3: CASSETRTGRGETQYF. DNA for the CDR3: TGTGCCAGCAGTGAAACAAGGACAGGGCGGGGGGAGACCCAGTACTTC.

As regards this clone: An end of the junction differs from the germline gene, which may be a read error. The chain uses TRBV6-5 and TRBJ1-5; D is perhaps TRBD1 (6 bases). The germline V gene has CDR1 MNHEY and CDR2 SVGAGI. This CDR3 spans 15 amino acids. The CDR3 DNA follows: TGTGCCAGCGGTTACCTACAGGGAAGCAATCAGCCCCAGCATTTT. Its protein is CASGYLQGSNQPQHF.

J is TRBJ2-7 and V is TRBV2; 9 bases match TRBD1. The V gene's germline CDR1 is SNHLY and CDR2 FYNNEI. The trim removed 8 bases at V and 2 bases at J, leaving 7 bases unmatched. The CDR3 totals 14 residues. CDR3 in DNA: TGTGCCAGCCCTGGACAGGGGACACCCTACGAGCAGTACGTC. Its protein product is CASPGQGTPYEQYV.

This clone has just a few counts. The genes are TRBV19 and TRBJ1-1; 8 bases match TRBD1. The V gene end was trimmed by 7 bases and the J gene end by 11 bases; junction bases not matched to a gene: 12. Germline CDR1 LNHDA, CDR2 SQIVND (reference sequence). The CDR3 has 13 amino acids. Here the CDR3 DNA reads TGTGCCAGTACCCTAAGCCGGGACAGGCAGGCTTTCTTT. Protein product: CASTLSRDRQAFF. Combining the CDR3 with reference TRBV19 and TRBJ1-1 gives the whole variable domain DGGITQSPKYLFRKEGQNVTLSCEQNLNHDAMYWYRQDPGQGLRLIYYSQIVNDFQKGDIAEGYSVSREKKESFPLTVTSAQKNPTAFYLCASTLSRDRQAFFGQGTRLTVV.

The J gene is TRBJ2-1, the V gene TRBV7-7; 9 bases match TRBD2. Germline lookup yields CDR1 SSHAT and CDR2 FNYEAQ (reference sequence). Losses at the gene ends were 8 bases for V and 7 bases for J; bases not matched to a gene: 9. This CDR3 comprises 14 residues. CDR3 nucleotides: TGTGCCAGCGCCTTAGCGGGGGCACAAAATGAGCAGTTCTTC. Amino acids: CASALAGAQNEQFF.